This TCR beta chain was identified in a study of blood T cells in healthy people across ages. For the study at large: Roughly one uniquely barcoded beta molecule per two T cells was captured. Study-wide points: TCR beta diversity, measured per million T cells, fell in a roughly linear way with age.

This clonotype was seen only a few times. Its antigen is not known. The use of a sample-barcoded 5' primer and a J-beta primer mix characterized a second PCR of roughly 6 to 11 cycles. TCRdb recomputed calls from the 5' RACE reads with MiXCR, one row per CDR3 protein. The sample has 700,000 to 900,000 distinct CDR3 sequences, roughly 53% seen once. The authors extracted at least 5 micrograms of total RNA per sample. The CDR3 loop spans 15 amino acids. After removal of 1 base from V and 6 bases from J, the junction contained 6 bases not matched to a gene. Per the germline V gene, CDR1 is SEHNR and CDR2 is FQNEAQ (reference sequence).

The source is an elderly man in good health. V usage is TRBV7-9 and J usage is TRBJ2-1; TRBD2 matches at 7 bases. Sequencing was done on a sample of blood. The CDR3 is CASSLGAGFSNEQFF. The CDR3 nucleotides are TGTGCCAGCAGCTTAGGAGCGGGATTTTCCAATGAGCAGTTCTTC.